One sample yielded the 28 T cell receptor beta chains listed below, sequenced in a study of T cell changes during pregnancy in multiple sclerosis. TCRdb's copy holds only in-frame clones and misses some; the assay was immunoSEQ multiplex PCR. The sample has around 100,000 clones; approximately 92% are singletons. The material sequenced was peripheral blood, taken in the second trimester of pregnancy. The receptor set was obtained from a female donor with multiple sclerosis, enrolled in a pregnancy study.

This chain uses TRBV2 with TRBJ1-6; the match to TRBD1 covers 11 bases. The CDR3 is 16 residues long. Losses at the gene ends were 4 bases for V and 4 bases for J; bases not matched to a gene: 3. The germline CDR1 and CDR2 sequences are SNHLY and FYNNEI. The CDR3 bases are TGTGCCAGCAGTGGGACAGGGGGCCCATATAATTCACCCCTCCACTTT. The encoded protein is CASSGTGGPYNSPLHF.

V gene TRBV5-4 combines with J gene TRBJ1-1, with 10 bases that match TRBD1. Trimming cost V 0 bases and J 5 bases; bases outside gene matches: 4. Germline-derived CDR1 and CDR2 are SGHNT and YYREEE (reference sequence). This CDR3 has 15 amino acids. CDR3: CASSLGQGALTEAFF. CDR3 coding DNA: TGTGCCAGCAGCTTGGGACAGGGGGCTTTGACTGAAGCTTTCTTT.

This chain connects TRBV6-1 to TRBJ1-5, with 7 bases matching TRBD1. This CDR3 is built from 20 residues. Trimming took 4 bases from V and 0 from J; bases not matched to a gene: 18. Germline V gene lookup returns CDR1 MNHNS and CDR2 SASEGT. CDR3 sequence: CASSVRDSNIGGYSNQPQHF. The DNA for the CDR3 is TGTGCCAGCAGTGTAAGGGACAGTAATATTGGGGGATATAGCAATCAGCCCCAGCATTTT.

The V call is TRBV18, the J call TRBJ2-2; 9 bases line up with TRBD1. The CDR3 covers 13 residues. The junction had 3 bases not matched to a gene; V was cut back by 8 bases and J by 5 bases. Germline V CDR1 and CDR2: KGHSH, LQKENI. CDR3 DNA: TGTGCCAGCACCGGACAGGGGACCGGGGAGCTGTTTTTT. Residues: CASTGQGTGELFF. The full variable domain, with the rest looked up from reference TRBV18 and TRBJ2-2, is NAGVMQNPRHLVRRRGQEARLRCSPMKGHSHVYWYRQLPEEGLKFMVYLQKENIIDESGMPKERFSAEFPKEGPSILRIQQVVRGDSAAYFCASTGQGTGELFFGEGSRLTVL.

The rearrangement links TRBV5-4 to TRBJ2-7; 7 bases agree with TRBD1. CDR1 and CDR2 from the germline V gene are SGHNT and YYREEE (reference sequence). This CDR3 region has 13 residues. Trimming took 0 bases from V and 5 from J; bases not matched to a gene: 2. The CDR3 region is CASSLVGGHEQYF. The CDR3 DNA is TGTGCCAGCAGCTTGGTAGGGGGCCACGAGCAGTACTTC.

The chain carries TRBV6-1 and TRBJ2-1; D may be TRBD2 (6 bases). CDR3 length equals 17 residues. V gave up 4 bases and J gave up 2 bases, with 18 bases separating them. The germline gives CDR1 MNHNS, CDR2 SASEGT. The CDR3 is CASSATPGLTPYNEQFF. CDR3 sequence (DNA): TGTGCCAGCAGTGCAACACCGGGACTCACGCCCTACAATGAGCAGTTCTTC.

This rearrangement joins TRBV5-1 to TRBJ2-7, with TRBD1 matching 12 bases. J was trimmed by 6 bases and V by 4 bases; bases with no gene match: 5. In germline, CDR1 is SGHRS, CDR2 YFSETQ. The CDR3 is 14 residues long. The CDR3 DNA is TGCGCCAGCAGCAGGGGACAGGGGGCTAGCGAGCAGTACTTC. This sequence encodes CASSRGQGASEQYF.

V is TRBV18 and J is TRBJ2-7; D might be TRBD1 (6 bases). Trimming left V 2 bases short and J 6 bases short, with 17 bases between. The CDR3 is 15 residues long. Germline loops: CDR1 KGHSH, CDR2 LQKENI. The CDR3 sequence is CASSPTMQGLGEQYF. CDR3 sequence (DNA): TGTGCCAGCTCACCAACGATGCAGGGGTTGGGCGAGCAGTACTTC.

CDR3 DNA: TGCGCCAGCAGCTTGGCAGACAATGAGCAGTTCTTC. Protein product: CASSLADNEQFF. This chain joins TRBV5-1 and TRBJ2-1; D is unclear. V was cut by 0 bases and J by 5 bases, with 3 bases left in between. The CDR3 is 12 residues long. Germline V gene sequence: CDR1 SGHRS, CDR2 YFSETQ.

The chain has TRBV15 and TRBJ1-3; the D gene is possibly TRBD1 (6 bases). Per germline, CDR1 LNHNV and CDR2 YYDKDF (reference sequence). There are 14 residues in the CDR3. Trimming left V 5 bases short and J 5 bases short, with 13 bases between. CDR3 nucleotides: TGTGCCACCAGCGGGGGGGCGGGAAGAAACACCATATATTTT. Translating it yields CATSGGAGRNTIYF.

The rearrangement uses TRBV5-1 and TRBJ2-2; D ambiguous. Germline V gene data show CDR1 as SGHRS and CDR2 as YFSETQ. The ends were cut back, 0 bases at V and 1 base at J, with 10 bases in the middle. The CDR3 is 16 residues long. The DNA for the CDR3 is TGCGCCAGCAGCTTGGAAGGTCCGGGGAACACCGGGGAGCTGTTTTTT. Residues: CASSLEGPGNTGELFF.

This chain links TRBV4-2 with TRBJ1-1, with 7 positions matching TRBD1. This CDR3 region has 15 residues. Germline CDR1 LGHNA, CDR2 YNFKEQ. Trimming at V came to 0 bases and at J to 6 bases, leaving 7 bases not matched to a gene. The CDR3 spells CASSQDLGTGAEAFF. The CDR3 coding sequence is TGTGCCAGCAGCCAAGATCTAGGCACAGGGGCTGAAGCTTTCTTT.

On this clone itself: The identical CDR3 is also encoded by other nucleotide sequences in the sample. The genes are TRBV20-1 and TRBJ1-1; D is unresolved. Trimming removed 7 bases at V and 10 bases at J, with 16 bases between. The length of the CDR3 is 11 residues. Germline values: CDR1 DFQATT, CDR2 SNEGSKA (reference sequence). CDR3 DNA: TGCAGTGGAGGGCGCACTCGGGGAGCTTTCTTT. It yields the protein CSGGRTRGAFF.

The rearrangement uses TRBV28 and TRBJ2-1; the D gene is possibly TRBD2 (5 bases). This CDR3 has 15 residues. The germline V and J ends were trimmed by 10 bases and 0 bases, with 16 bases remaining between them. From germline, CDR1 is MDHEN and CDR2 SYDVKM. The CDR3 DNA reads TGTGCCACCCACGCGGGCACCGCCTCCTACAATGAGCAGTTCTTC. As protein: CATHAGTASYNEQFF.

The J gene is TRBJ2-3, the V gene TRBV30, with D hard to call. CDR3 size: 11 residues. Germline-derived CDR1 and CDR2 are GTSNPN and SVGIG (reference sequence). Trimming pared 1 base from V and 6 bases from J, leaving 5 bases between. The CDR3 spells CAWSGADTQYF. Here the CDR3 DNA reads TGTGCCTGGAGTGGGGCCGATACGCAGTATTTT.

The chain carries TRBV30 and TRBJ1-5; D remains unclear. Trimming removed 6 bases at V and 11 bases at J, with 14 bases between. The CDR3 is 11 residues long. The germline V gene encodes CDR1 GTSNPN and CDR2 SVGIG (reference sequence). CDR3 residues: CACTARSAQHF. As DNA, the CDR3 is TGTGCCTGCACAGCACGATCAGCCCAGCATTTT.

The chain is built from TRBV5-1 and TRBJ2-3; TRBD2 agrees at 9 bases. CDR1 is SGHRS and CDR2 is YFSETQ in the germline V gene. The length of the CDR3 is 16 residues. V shed 2 bases and J 0 bases; nucleotides not matched to a gene: 4. The CDR3 spells CASSFISGGSTDTQYF. In DNA form, the CDR3 reads TGCGCCAGCAGCTTCATTAGCGGGGGCAGCACAGATACGCAGTATTTT.

V is TRBV11-2 and J is TRBJ2-5; 8 bases match TRBD1. Per germline, CDR1 SGHAT and CDR2 FQNNGV. The V gene end was trimmed by 2 bases and the J gene end by 7 bases; junction bases not matched to a gene: 9. The CDR3 length is 15 residues. CDR3 DNA sequence: TGTGCCAGCAGCTTATTGGGAGGACAGGGCTCGACCCAGTACTTC. It codes for CASSLLGGQGSTQYF.

V gene TRBV5-4 combines with J gene TRBJ2-1, with TRBD2 identical over 12 bases. The trim removed 0 bases at V and 3 bases at J, leaving 7 bases unmatched. The CDR3 is made up of 18 amino acids. Germline CDR1 is SGHNT and CDR2 is YYREEE (reference sequence). The CDR3 loop is CASSLAASGRGDYNEQFF. The CDR3 DNA is TGTGCCAGCAGCTTGGCCGCTAGCGGGAGGGGGGACTACAATGAGCAGTTCTTC.

As regards this clone: At one boundary the junction diverges from the germline segment, which might be a read error. For the CDR3, the DNA is TGTGCCAGCAGTGACTCGACAGAAGATCAGCCCCAGCATTTT. It codes for CASSDSTEDQPQHF. The rearrangement uses TRBV6-6 and TRBJ1-5; tentative D call: TRBD1 (5 bases). CDR1 is MNHNY, CDR2 SVGAGI, per germline (reference sequence). This CDR3 is 14 amino acids long.

The chain joins TRBV27 to TRBJ2-7, with D perhaps matching TRBD1 (5 bases). Germline-derived CDR1 and CDR2 are MNHEY and SMNVEV (reference sequence). Trimming removed 6 bases at V and 2 bases at J, with 14 bases between. CDR3 size: 14 residues. The chain's CDR3 is CASSLQVHPYEQYF. In DNA, the CDR3 is TGTGCCAGCAGCTTACAGGTTCACCCCTACGAGCAGTACTTC.

The chain combines TRBV29-1 with TRBJ2-7; maybe TRBD1 (5 bases). CDR1 is SQVTM, CDR2 ANQGSEA, per germline. The CDR3 consists of 14 residues. The ends were cut back, 3 bases at V and 6 bases at J, with 18 bases in the middle. CDR3 DNA: TGCAGCGTTGAGATAACAGCAAAAGGGGCCGAGCAGTACTTC. Its translation: CSVEITAKGAEQYF.

This clone came up a few times. The genes are TRBV7-2 and TRBJ1-1, with 9 bases that match TRBD1. The CDR3 covers 14 residues. The V gene's germline CDR1 is SGHTA and CDR2 FQGNSA. Trimming cost V 5 bases and J 4 bases; bases outside gene matches: 5. CDR3 residues: CASSLQGAGTEAFF. CDR3 DNA sequence: TGTGCCAGCAGCCTACAGGGGGCCGGCACTGAAGCTTTCTTT.

This chain links TRBV19 with TRBJ2-2; no clear D gene. V shed 5 bases and J shed 2 bases, with 6 bases lying between them. The CDR3 consists of 13 residues. Germline assignment: CDR1 LNHDA and CDR2 SQIVND (reference sequence). The CDR3 protein is CASSSHNTGELFF. CDR3 bases: TGTGCCAGTAGTTCCCATAACACCGGGGAGCTGTTTTTT.

The V call is TRBV7-3, the J call TRBJ1-1; TRBD1 is a possible D gene (5 bases). The V gene's germline CDR1 is SGHTA and CDR2 FQGTGA. V was clipped by 3 bases and J by 1 base, with 6 bases between them. The CDR3 runs 13 residues. For the CDR3, the DNA is TGTGCCAGCAGCTTTGGGGCGAACACTGAAGCTTTCTTT. Encoded protein: CASSFGANTEAFF.

This clone was detected only once. V usage is TRBV30 and J usage is TRBJ2-4; TRBD1 matches at 8 bases. CDR1 is GTSNPN and CDR2 is SVGIG in the germline V gene (reference sequence). This CDR3 comprises 13 residues. J gave up 6 bases and V 2 bases, and 3 bases lay outside the gene matches. CDR3 coding DNA: TGTGCCTGGAGTAAGACAGGGGTAAACATTCAGTACTTC. The encoded protein is CAWSKTGVNIQYF.

This clone came up once. J is TRBJ2-5 and V is TRBV25-1, with 8 bases aligning to TRBD2. V gave up 6 bases and J gave up 2 bases; unmatched junction bases: 8. CDR1 and CDR2 (germline): MGHDK, SYGVNS. CDR3 length: 15 amino acids. Here the CDR3 reads CASSSPERGQETQYF. CDR3 in DNA: TGTGCCAGCAGCTCTCCAGAGCGGGGGCAAGAGACCCAGTACTTC.

The V and J genes are TRBV28 and TRBJ2-1, with a tentative D call TRBD2 (5 bases). With 3 bases removed from V and 2 bases from J, the gap between germline ends came to 20 bases. The germline gives CDR1 MDHEN, CDR2 SYDVKM. There are 18 residues in the CDR3. CDR3: CASSFFLRRGSTYNEQFF. The CDR3 bases are TGTGCCAGCAGTTTTTTTCTCCGGAGAGGGAGCACCTACAATGAGCAGTTCTTC.